The 26 T cell receptor beta chains reported below all come from one sample, sequenced in a study of T and B cells in COVID-19 patients. Multiplex PCR with BIOMED2 TRB-A/B primer pools amplified TRB rearrangements. TCRdb analysed the multiplex PCR reads with MiXCR anew, one entry per CDR3 protein. The table includes roughly 15,000 distinct CDR3 sequences, roughly 31% detected once. Each TRB amplification used about 220-500 ng of genomic DNA from blood. The material sequenced was blood. The origin of the receptors is a human donor who had recovered from COVID-19.

This rearrangement joins TRBV6-1 to TRBJ2-3; 9 positions agree with TRBD1. With V trimmed by 6 bases and J by 1 base, 8 bases remained unmatched. In germline, CDR1 is MNHNS, CDR2 SASEGT. The CDR3 runs to 16 residues. The CDR3 nucleotides are TGTGCCAGCAGCCCACAGGGGGCGCGTGGCACAGATACGCAGTATTTT. This translates into CASSPQGARGTDTQYF.

This clonotype has just a few counts. Here the CDR3 DNA reads TGTGCCAGCAGCTTAGAACCAGGTGGCGGGGAGCTGTTTTTT. Translated, it gives CASSLEPGGGELFF. The J gene is TRBJ2-2, the V gene TRBV7-6; D is ambiguous. CDR3 length equals 14 residues. From germline, CDR1 is SGHVS and CDR2 FNYEAQ. Trimming took off 1 base at V and 7 bases at J, with 10 bases between the two ends.

Only a few counts were recorded for this clonotype. The rearrangement joins TRBV6-5 to TRBJ2-5; D is unresolved. The germline V and J ends were trimmed by 5 bases and 9 bases, with 10 bases remaining between them. The CDR3 has 11 residues. CDR1 is MNHEY and CDR2 is SVGAGI in the germline V gene. The DNA of the CDR3 is TGTGCCAGCAGTGACCCCACGGCCCAGTACTTC. This encodes CASSDPTAQYF.

The J gene is TRBJ1-2, the V gene TRBV19; D remains unclear. The V end lost 6 bases, the J end lost 8 bases, and 16 bases lay between the germline ends. Germline CDR1 and CDR2: LNHDA and SQIVND (reference sequence). The CDR3 is 13 amino acids. The CDR3 protein is CASREETREGYTF. CDR3 bases: TGTGCCAGTAGAGAGGAAACAAGGGAAGGCTACACCTTC.

In its sample, this clonotype was seen a few times. The chain carries TRBV5-4 and TRBJ2-1; D remains unclear. The CDR3 contains 14 residues. Trimming took 8 bases from V and 8 from J, leaving 20 bases between them. The germline CDR1 and CDR2 sequences are SGHNT and YYREEE (reference sequence). Written as DNA, the CDR3 is TGTGCCAGTTACATTTACCTCGATACCGATGAGCAGTTCTTC. It specifies CASYIYLDTDEQFF.

V is TRBV6-1 and J is TRBJ1-2; tentatively, D is TRBD1 (6 bases). This CDR3 spans 17 amino acids. V was cut by 1 base and J by 2 bases, with 17 bases left in between. Germline values: CDR1 MNHNS, CDR2 SASEGT. DNA of the CDR3: TGTGCCAGCAGTGAAGACAGGGCCTATGATCTCAACTATGGCTACACCTTC. Translation gives CASSEDRAYDLNYGYTF.

The rearrangement joins TRBV13 to TRBJ2-7, with D hard to call. The CDR3 runs 14 residues. The V end was cut by 0 bases, the J end by 6 bases, with 12 bases between. CDR1 is PRHDT, CDR2 FYEKMQ, per germline (reference sequence). The DNA of the CDR3 is TGTGCCAGCAGCTTAGGGGCGGTACCCGTCGAGCAGTACTTC. Amino acid sequence: CASSLGAVPVEQYF.

This clonotype has a count of ten or more. In nucleotides, the CDR3 is TGTGCCACCCACCGGGACCAGTCCTACAATGAGCAGTTCTTC. Residues: CATHRDQSYNEQFF. The genes are TRBV6-2 or TRBV6-3 and TRBJ2-1; TRBD1 or TRBD2 may be the D gene (5 bases each). The germline V gene encodes CDR1 MNHEY and CDR2 SVGEGT. Trimming stripped 10 bases from V and 1 base from J, with 14 bases between. This CDR3 has 14 residues.

This clonotype was picked up a small number of times. The rearrangement joins TRBV6-2 or TRBV6-3 to TRBJ2-5; D ambiguous. CDR1 MNHEY and CDR2 SVGEGT come from the germline V gene. There are 13 residues in the CDR3. V was shortened by 5 bases and J by 2 bases, with 9 bases between the two germline ends. This chain's CDR3 is CASSPETQETQYF. The CDR3 DNA reads as TGTGCCAGCAGTCCCGAGACACAAGAGACCCAGTACTTC.

V is TRBV12-3 or TRBV12-4 and J is TRBJ2-5; the match to TRBD2 covers 16 bases. The CDR3 consists of 17 residues. Trimming removed 4 bases from V and 7 bases from J; junction bases left unmatched: 9. CDR3 loop: CASSSSRGLAGGVTQYF. CDR3 DNA sequence: TGTGCCAGCAGTTCATCCAGGGGACTAGCGGGGGGGGTGACCCAGTACTTC.

This clonotype occurred a few times. This rearrangement joins TRBV6-6 to TRBJ1-2, with D perhaps TRBD1 (6 bases). CDR1 and CDR2 (germline): MNHNY, SVGAGI (reference sequence). Trimming cost V 2 bases and J 6 bases, with 13 bases left between them. The CDR3 has 14 residues. Written as DNA, the CDR3 is TGTGCCAGCAGTTACCCCGGGGGCGCAAATGGCTACACCTTC. Protein sequence: CASSYPGGANGYTF.

This chain joins TRBV19 and TRBJ2-3, with 12 nucleotides matching TRBD2. The V gene's germline CDR1 is LNHDA and CDR2 SQIVND (reference sequence). With 6 bases clipped from V and 0 bases from J, the junction kept 10 bases outside the gene matches. This CDR3 spans 18 amino acids. CDR3 DNA: TGTGCCAGTAGCGGCCGACTAGCGGGAGTCTCTAGCACAGATACGCAGTATTTT. This codes for CASSGRLAGVSSTDTQYF. The full variable domain, its missing parts supplied by reference TRBV19 and TRBJ2-3, is DGGITQSPKYLFRKEGQNVTLSCEQNLNHDAMYWYRQDPGQGLRLIYYSQIVNDFQKGDIAEGYSVSREKKESFPLTVTSAQKNPTAFYLCASSGRLAGVSSTDTQYFGPGTRLTVL.

This clonotype was observed a few times. J is TRBJ2-7 and V is TRBV5-6; D possibly corresponds to TRBD2 (6 bases). V lost 4 bases and J lost 3, with 14 bases in between. Germline V gene lookup returns CDR1 SGHDT and CDR2 YYEEEE. CDR3 length: 14 residues. In DNA, the CDR3 is TGTGCCAGCAGCGGGGGGTCTAGTTTCTACGAGCAGTACTTC. This encodes CASSGGSSFYEQYF.

The chain joins TRBV12-3 or TRBV12-4 to TRBJ2-3, with D possibly TRBD2 on 6 matching bases. Trimming took off 8 bases at V and 4 bases at J, with 13 bases between the two ends. The CDR3 is 13 amino acids. In DNA, the CDR3 is TGTGCCAGCCTGAAGGGAGGATCAGATACGCAGTATTTT. Protein product: CASLKGGSDTQYF.

The chain has TRBV18 and TRBJ1-6; no reliable D call. The CDR3 contains 14 residues. CDR1 and CDR2 (germline): KGHSH, LQKENI. The V gene lost 3 bases and the J gene lost 7 bases, with 10 bases spanning the gap. CDR3 in amino acids: CASSPGVSNSPLHF. The CDR3 bases are TGTGCCAGCTCACCTGGTGTAAGCAATTCACCCCTCCACTTT.

This clonotype was recorded a few times. Here the CDR3 DNA reads TGTGCCTGGAGGAAGACAGGGGAGGCCCCTGAAGCTTTCTTT. Its translation is CAWRKTGEAPEAFF. The J gene is TRBJ1-1, the V gene TRBV30, with 8 nucleotides matching TRBD1. The CDR3 spans 14 residues. In germline, CDR1 is GTSNPN, CDR2 SVGIG (reference sequence). J gave up 6 bases and V 3 bases, and 9 bases lay outside the gene matches.

Only a few counts were recorded for this clonotype. The rearrangement links TRBV5-4 to TRBJ2-5; D may be TRBD1 or TRBD2 (5 bases each). Trimming shortened V by 4 bases and J by 4 bases, and 20 bases separated the two germline ends. CDR3 length equals 16 residues. Germline V gene data show CDR1 as SGHNT and CDR2 as YYREEE (reference sequence). CDR3 in DNA: TGTGCCAGCAGCCCCGGGGTTGGGGGAAATGGAGAGACCCAGTACTTC. This codes for CASSPGVGGNGETQYF.

The V and J genes are TRBV18 and TRBJ2-7; 7 nucleotides align to TRBD1. V was clipped by 3 bases and J by 3 bases; unmatched bases: 8. This CDR3 has 15 residues. Germline CDR1 and CDR2: KGHSH and LQKENI. CDR3 in amino acids: CASSPTGVAHYEQYF. The CDR3 coding sequence is TGTGCCAGCTCACCCACAGGGGTAGCCCACTACGAGCAGTACTTC. Variable domain in full (rest from reference TRBV18 and TRBJ2-7): NAGVMQNPRHLVRRRGQEARLRCSPMKGHSHVYWYRQLPEEGLKFMVYLQKENIIDESGMPKERFSAEFPKEGPSILRIQQVVRGDSAAYFCASSPTGVAHYEQYFGPGTRLTVT.

The J gene is TRBJ1-1, the V gene TRBV27; no definite D call. Germline CDR1 reads MNHEY; CDR2 reads SMNVEV (reference sequence). The germline V and J ends were trimmed by 7 bases and 0 bases, with 15 bases remaining between them. CDR3 length: 15 residues. The CDR3 region has the DNA TGTGCCAGCACTCCAAGGAGAACGGTGAACACTGAAGCTTTCTTT. Amino acids: CASTPRRTVNTEAFF.

This sequence joins TRBV5-6 and TRBJ1-1; possibly TRBD1 for D (6 bases). The CDR3 is 14 amino acids. Per the germline V gene, CDR1 is SGHDT and CDR2 is YYEEEE. The ends were cut back, 7 bases at V and 4 bases at J, with 17 bases in the middle. CDR3 nucleotide sequence: TGTGCCAGCGGGAGGACAGCCACGAGCACTGAAGCTTTCTTT. It yields the protein CASGRTATSTEAFF.

Ten or more counts support this clonotype. The chain carries TRBV6-6 and TRBJ2-7; no clear D gene. CDR1 is MNHNY, CDR2 SVGAGI, per germline (reference sequence). The CDR3 consists of 13 residues. V lost 2 bases and J lost 3, with 8 bases in between. CDR3 loop: CASSYRPDYEQYF. CDR3 DNA: TGTGCCAGCAGTTACAGGCCCGACTACGAGCAGTACTTC.

This clonotype is judged medium-sized (0.01 to 0.1%). V gene TRBV19 combines with J gene TRBJ2-6, with TRBD1 as a possible D gene (6 bases). CDR3 length: 15 residues. Germline values: CDR1 LNHDA, CDR2 SQIVND (reference sequence). Between the trimmed V and J ends, which lost 6 bases and 1 base, there was a span of 10 bases. The CDR3 nucleotides read TGTGCCAGTAGCCAGGGGAGATCTGGGGCCAACGTCCTGACTTTC. Amino acid sequence: CASSQGRSGANVLTF.

This CDR3 reads CASRITGSNEQYF. CDR3 nucleotides: TGTGCCAGCAGAATAACCGGGTCTAACGAGCAGTACTTC. The gene calls are TRBV6-5 and TRBJ2-7; D is unresolved. V gave up 6 bases and J gave up 5 bases, with 14 bases separating them. The length of the CDR3 is 13 residues. From germline, CDR1 is MNHEY and CDR2 SVGAGI.

The gene calls are TRBV6-5 and TRBJ1-2; D may be TRBD1 (5 bases). Germline V gives CDR1 MNHEY, CDR2 SVGAGI. The CDR3 runs 14 residues. V gave up 8 bases and J gave up 2 bases, with 15 bases separating them. CDR3 in DNA: TGTGCCAGCCTAAAACTTACAGGAAACTATGGCTACACCTTC. Its translation is CASLKLTGNYGYTF.

This clonotype was observed many times. At one boundary the junction diverges from the germline segment, which might be a read error. The chain employs TRBV12-3 or TRBV12-4 and TRBJ1-3, with D perhaps TRBD1 (6 bases). The CDR3 spans 14 residues. Here the CDR3 reads CASSFLHRVYDVDF. The CDR3 DNA follows: TGTGCCAGCAGTTTCTTGCACAGGGTTTACGATGTGGATTTT.

This clonotype was recorded at least ten times. The chain uses TRBV13 and TRBJ2-1; D uncertain. In germline, CDR1 is PRHDT, CDR2 FYEKMQ (reference sequence). Trimming pared 2 bases from V and 7 bases from J, leaving 18 bases between. The CDR3 sequence is 16 residues long. DNA of the CDR3: TGTGCCAGCAGCTTACCCCTAAGTGATGGTAATAATGAGCAGTTCTTC. Its protein product is CASSLPLSDGNNEQFF.